The entry that follows covers one T cell receptor beta chain sequence. The data originate from a study of blood T cell repertoires in COVID-19. Generated by immunoSEQ multiplex PCR, the TCRdb table keeps only in-frame clones and is missing some. The data show a few hundred thousand clones, with roughly 90% seen just once and approximately 10% held by the top ten. The CDR3 contains 18 residues. Per germline, CDR1 SGHDN and CDR2 FVKESK. V was pared by 3 bases and J by 1 base, with 7 bases of the junction left unmatched. The specimen sequenced was PBMCs or T cells enriched from blood (not recorded which). The chain uses TRBV14 and TRBJ2-6; 9 positions agree with TRBD1. This TCR was sampled from a man between 18 and 29 years old with acute COVID-19. CDR3 sequence reads: CASSHLTGGGSGANVLTF. The CDR3 bases are TGTGCCAGCAGCCATTTAACAGGGGGCGGATCTGGGGCCAACGTCCTGACTTTC. The complete variable domain, with remaining parts taken from reference TRBV14 and TRBJ2-6, reads EAGVTQFPSHSVIEKGQTVTLRCDPISGHDNLYWYRRVMGKEIKFLLHFVKESKQDESGMPNNRFLAERTGGTYSTLKVQPAELEDSGVYFCASSHLTGGGSGANVLTFGAGSRLTVL.